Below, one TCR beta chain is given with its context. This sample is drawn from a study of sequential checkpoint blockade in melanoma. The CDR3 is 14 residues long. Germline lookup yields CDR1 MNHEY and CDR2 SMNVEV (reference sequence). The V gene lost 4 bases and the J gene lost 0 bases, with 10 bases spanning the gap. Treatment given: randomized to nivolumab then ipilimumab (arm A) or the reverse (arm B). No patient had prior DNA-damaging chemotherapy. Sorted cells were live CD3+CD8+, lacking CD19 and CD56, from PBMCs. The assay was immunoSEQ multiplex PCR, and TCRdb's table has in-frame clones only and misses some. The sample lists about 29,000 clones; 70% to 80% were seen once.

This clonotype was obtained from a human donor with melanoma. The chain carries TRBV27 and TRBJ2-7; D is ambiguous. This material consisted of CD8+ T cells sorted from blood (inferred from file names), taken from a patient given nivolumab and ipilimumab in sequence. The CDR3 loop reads CASSSTSFSYEQYF. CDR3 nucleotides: TGTGCCAGCAGTTCGACAAGCTTCTCCTACGAGCAGTACTTC.